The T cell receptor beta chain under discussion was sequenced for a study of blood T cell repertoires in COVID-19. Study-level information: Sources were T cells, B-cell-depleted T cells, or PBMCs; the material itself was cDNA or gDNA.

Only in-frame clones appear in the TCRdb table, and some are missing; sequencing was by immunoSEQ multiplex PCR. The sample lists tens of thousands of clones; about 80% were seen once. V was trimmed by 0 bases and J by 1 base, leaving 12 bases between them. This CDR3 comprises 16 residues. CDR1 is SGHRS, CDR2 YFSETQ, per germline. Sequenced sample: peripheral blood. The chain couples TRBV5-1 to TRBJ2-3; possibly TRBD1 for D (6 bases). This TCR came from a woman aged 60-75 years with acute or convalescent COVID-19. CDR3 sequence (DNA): TGCGCCAGCAGCTTGGCCGCAGGGGTAGGCACAGATACGCAGTATTTT. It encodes CASSLAAGVGTDTQYF.